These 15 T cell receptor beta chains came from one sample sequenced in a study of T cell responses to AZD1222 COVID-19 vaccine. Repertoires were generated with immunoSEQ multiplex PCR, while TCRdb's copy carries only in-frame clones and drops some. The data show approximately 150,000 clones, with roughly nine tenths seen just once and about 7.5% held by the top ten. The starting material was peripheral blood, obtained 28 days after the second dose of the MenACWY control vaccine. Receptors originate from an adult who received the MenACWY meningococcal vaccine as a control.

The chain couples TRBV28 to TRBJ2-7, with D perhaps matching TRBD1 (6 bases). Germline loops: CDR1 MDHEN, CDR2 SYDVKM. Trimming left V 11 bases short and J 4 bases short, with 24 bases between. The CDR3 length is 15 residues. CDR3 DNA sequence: TGTGCCGGCGCAGCAAGTACAGGGATGTTTTACGAGCAGTACTTC. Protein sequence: CAGAASTGMFYEQYF.

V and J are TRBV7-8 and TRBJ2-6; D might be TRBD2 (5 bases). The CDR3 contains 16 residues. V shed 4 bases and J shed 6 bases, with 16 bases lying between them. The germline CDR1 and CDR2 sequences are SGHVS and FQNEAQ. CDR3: CASSWTPVALANVLTF. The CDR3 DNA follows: TGTGCCAGCAGCTGGACTCCCGTCGCTTTGGCCAACGTCCTGACTTTC.

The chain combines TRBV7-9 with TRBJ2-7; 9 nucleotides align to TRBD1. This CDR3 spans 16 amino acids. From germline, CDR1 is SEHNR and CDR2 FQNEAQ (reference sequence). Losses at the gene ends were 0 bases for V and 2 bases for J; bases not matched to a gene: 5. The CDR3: CASSLARDREAYEQYF. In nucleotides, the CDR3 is TGTGCCAGCAGCTTAGCTCGGGACAGGGAGGCCTACGAGCAGTACTTC.

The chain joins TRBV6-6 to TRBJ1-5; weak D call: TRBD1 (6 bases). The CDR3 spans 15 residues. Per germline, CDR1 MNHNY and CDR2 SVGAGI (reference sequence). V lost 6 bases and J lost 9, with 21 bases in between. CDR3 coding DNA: TGTGCCAGCAGCCACGGTGACAGGCCCTCGGGGCCCCAGCATTTT. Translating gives CASSHGDRPSGPQHF.

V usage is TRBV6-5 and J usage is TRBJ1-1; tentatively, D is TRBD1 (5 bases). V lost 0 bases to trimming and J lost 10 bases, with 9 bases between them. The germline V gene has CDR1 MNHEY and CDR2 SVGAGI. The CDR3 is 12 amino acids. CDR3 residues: CASSYSGGGAFF. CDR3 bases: TGTGCCAGCAGTTACTCGGGGGGGGGAGCTTTCTTT.

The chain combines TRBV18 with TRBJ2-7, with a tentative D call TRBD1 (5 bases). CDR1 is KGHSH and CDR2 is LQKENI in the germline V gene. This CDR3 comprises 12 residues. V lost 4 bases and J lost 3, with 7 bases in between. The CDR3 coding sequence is TGTGCCAGCTCACATGACAGCTACGAGCAGTACTTC. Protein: CASSHDSYEQYF. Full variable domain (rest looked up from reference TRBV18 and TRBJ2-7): NAGVMQNPRHLVRRRGQEARLRCSPMKGHSHVYWYRQLPEEGLKFMVYLQKENIIDESGMPKERFSAEFPKEGPSILRIQQVVRGDSAAYFCASSHDSYEQYFGPGTRLTVT.

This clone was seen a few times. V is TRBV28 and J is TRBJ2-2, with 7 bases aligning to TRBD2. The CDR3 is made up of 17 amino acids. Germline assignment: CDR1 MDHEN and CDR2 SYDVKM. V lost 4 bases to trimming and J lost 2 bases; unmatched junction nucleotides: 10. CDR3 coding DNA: TGTGCCAGCAGTTCTGCGGAAGCGGGGAGCAACACCGGGGAGCTGTTTTTT. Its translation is CASSSAEAGSNTGELFF.

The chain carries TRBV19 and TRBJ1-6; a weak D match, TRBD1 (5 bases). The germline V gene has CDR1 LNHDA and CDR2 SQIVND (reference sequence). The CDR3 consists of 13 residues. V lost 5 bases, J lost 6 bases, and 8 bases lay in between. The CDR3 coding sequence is TGTGCCAGTAGTTCGGGGGTTAATTCACCCCTCCACTTT. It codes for CASSSGVNSPLHF.

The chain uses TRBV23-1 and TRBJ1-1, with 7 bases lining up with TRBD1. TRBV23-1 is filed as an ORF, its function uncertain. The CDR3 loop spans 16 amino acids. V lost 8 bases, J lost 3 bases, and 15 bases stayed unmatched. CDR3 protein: CASVSGTVDPYTEAFF. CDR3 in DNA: TGCGCCAGCGTCTCCGGGACAGTTGACCCCTACACTGAAGCTTTCTTT.

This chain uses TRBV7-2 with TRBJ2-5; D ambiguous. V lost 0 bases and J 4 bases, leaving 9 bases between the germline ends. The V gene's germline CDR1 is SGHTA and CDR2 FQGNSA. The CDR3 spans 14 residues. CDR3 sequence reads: CASSLASGPETQYF. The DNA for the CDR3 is TGTGCCAGCAGCTTAGCGTCAGGCCCAGAGACCCAGTACTTC.

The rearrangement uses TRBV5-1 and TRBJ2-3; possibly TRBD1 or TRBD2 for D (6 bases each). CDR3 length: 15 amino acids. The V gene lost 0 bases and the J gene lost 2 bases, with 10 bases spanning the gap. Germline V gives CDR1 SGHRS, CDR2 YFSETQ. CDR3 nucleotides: TGCGCCAGCAGCTTGGATGGGGGGCACACAGATACGCAGTATTTT. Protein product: CASSLDGGHTDTQYF. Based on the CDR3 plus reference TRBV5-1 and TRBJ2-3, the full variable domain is KAGVTQTPRYLIKTRGQQVTLSCSPISGHRSVSWYQQTPGQGLQFLFEYFSETQRNKGNFPGRFSGRQFSNSRSEMNVSTLELGDSALYLCASSLDGGHTDTQYFGPGTRLTVL.

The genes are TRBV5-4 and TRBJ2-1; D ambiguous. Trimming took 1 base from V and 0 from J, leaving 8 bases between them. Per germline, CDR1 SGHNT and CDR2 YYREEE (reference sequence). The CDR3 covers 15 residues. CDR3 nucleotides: TGTGCCAGCAGCTTGTCCTCGATCTCCTACAATGAGCAGTTCTTC. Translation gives CASSLSSISYNEQFF.

The CDR3 coding sequence is TGTGCCAGCAGTGATTCGGACAGACACAATGAAAAACTGTTTTTT. Its translation is CASSDSDRHNEKLFF. This chain joins TRBV11-2 and TRBJ1-4, with D possibly TRBD1 on 6 matching bases. CDR3 length: 15 residues. V was pared by 6 bases and J by 5 bases, with 16 bases between. CDR1 is SGHAT, CDR2 FQNNGV, per germline.

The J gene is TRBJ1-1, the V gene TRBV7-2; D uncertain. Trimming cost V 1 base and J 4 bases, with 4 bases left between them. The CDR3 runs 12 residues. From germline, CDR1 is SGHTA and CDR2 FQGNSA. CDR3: CASSLEATEAFF. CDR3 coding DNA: TGTGCCAGCAGCTTAGAGGCCACTGAAGCTTTCTTT.

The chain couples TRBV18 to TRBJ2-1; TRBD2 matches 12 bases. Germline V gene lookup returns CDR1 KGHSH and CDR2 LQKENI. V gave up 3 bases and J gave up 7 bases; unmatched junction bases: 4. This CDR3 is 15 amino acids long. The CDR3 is CASSPASGGGNEQFF. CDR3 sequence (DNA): TGTGCCAGCTCACCCGCTAGCGGGGGGGGTAATGAGCAGTTCTTC. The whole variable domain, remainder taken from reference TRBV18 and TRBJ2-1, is NAGVMQNPRHLVRRRGQEARLRCSPMKGHSHVYWYRQLPEEGLKFMVYLQKENIIDESGMPKERFSAEFPKEGPSILRIQQVVRGDSAAYFCASSPASGGGNEQFFGPGTRLTVL.